The 11 T cell receptor beta chains below all came from one sample that was sequenced in a study of blood T cell repertoires in COVID-19. This table comes from immunoSEQ multiplex PCR, and its TCRdb copy is limited to in-frame clones, with some not included. The sample has some 250,000 clones, approximately 88% seen once. Input material: peripheral blood. The receptor source for this set is a man between 40 and 49 years old with acute or convalescent COVID-19.

The rearrangement links TRBV6-5 to TRBJ2-1; TRBD1 aligns across 8 bases. Germline CDR1 and CDR2: MNHEY and SVGAGI. The CDR3 length is 13 residues. V gave up 6 bases and J gave up 5 bases; unmatched junction bases: 3. CDR3 DNA: TGTGCCAGCAGCTGGACAGGGAACAATGAGCAGTTCTTC. Residues: CASSWTGNNEQFF.

The V gene is TRBV10-3, the J gene TRBJ2-7; 7 nucleotides line up with TRBD1. There are 13 residues in the CDR3. CDR1 is ENHRY, CDR2 SYGVKD, per germline. Germline trimming cut 6 bases from V and 3 bases from J; bases unmatched to any gene: 5. The CDR3 sequence: CAIREGQVYEQYF. CDR3 nucleotides: TGTGCCATCAGAGAAGGACAGGTCTACGAGCAGTACTTC.

The V and J genes are TRBV4-1 and TRBJ2-3; D not resolved. Trimming took 0 bases from V and 5 from J, leaving 21 bases between them. There are 18 residues in the CDR3. Germline assignment: CDR1 MGHRA and CDR2 YSYEKL. As DNA, the CDR3 is TGCGCCAGCAGCCAAGATAGCAGTAGCAGTCGAACCCTAGATACGCAGTATTTT. Translation: CASSQDSSSSRTLDTQYF.

The chain uses TRBV6-5 and TRBJ2-1, with 9 bases lining up with TRBD1. V trimming: 4 bases; J trimming: 2 bases; junction bases outside the gene matches: 3. The CDR3 spans 15 residues. The germline V gene encodes CDR1 MNHEY and CDR2 SVGAGI. The CDR3 DNA is TGTGCCAGCAGTTGGGACAGGGAGCCCTACAATGAGCAGTTCTTC. This encodes CASSWDREPYNEQFF.

The chain links TRBV30 to TRBJ1-5; D call uncertain. CDR3 length: 15 residues. Germline assignment: CDR1 GTSNPN and CDR2 SVGIG (reference sequence). Trimming took 2 bases from V and 0 from J, leaving 11 bases between them. The CDR3 DNA follows: TGTGCCTGGAGTAGGGCGGGTTATAGCAATCAGCCCCAGCATTTT. This translates into CAWSRAGYSNQPQHF.

The rearrangement uses TRBV21-1 and TRBJ1-2; the listed D gene, TRBD1, was not tested against the DNA. TRBV21-1 is an annotated pseudogene. The CDR3 is made up of 14 amino acids. In DNA form, the CDR3 reads TGTGCCAGCAGCAAAATGCGCAGGGTATGCGGCTACACCTTC. Residues: CASSKMRRVCGYTF.

The chain recombines TRBV3-1 (or the pseudogene TRBV3-2) with TRBJ1-6; possibly TRBD1 for D (6 bases). Germline V gene sequence: CDR1 LGHDT, CDR2 YNNKEL (reference sequence). The CDR3 sequence is 13 residues long. Trimming took 8 bases from V and 7 from J, leaving 12 bases between them. CDR3 amino acids: CASGTGTNSPLHF. CDR3 nucleotide sequence: TGTGCCAGCGGTACAGGGACGAATTCACCCCTCCACTTT.

The V call is TRBV5-5, the J call TRBJ2-1, with 10 bases that match TRBD2. Germline assignment: CDR1 SGHKS and CDR2 YYEKEE (reference sequence). The CDR3 has 15 amino acids. Losses at the gene ends were 3 bases for V and 3 bases for J; bases not matched to a gene: 3. CDR3 sequence (DNA): TGTGCCAGCAGCTCCCCTAGCGGGAGCTACAATGAGCAGTTCTTC. It yields the protein CASSSPSGSYNEQFF.

This rearrangement joins TRBV27 to TRBJ1-2; no definite D call. Trimming pared 3 bases from V and 4 bases from J, leaving 9 bases between. The CDR3 sequence is 13 residues long. Germline V gene sequence: CDR1 MNHEY, CDR2 SMNVEV (reference sequence). The CDR3 here is CASSFATSYGYTF. For the CDR3, the DNA is TGTGCCAGCAGTTTCGCTACTTCCTATGGCTACACCTTC.

In this sample, this clone turned up once. V gene TRBV19 combines with J gene TRBJ2-7, with 10 bases fitting TRBD1. The CDR3 totals 15 residues. V lost 5 bases, J lost 1 base, and 5 bases stayed unmatched. Looked up from germline, CDR1 is LNHDA and CDR2 is SQIVND (reference sequence). In nucleotides, the CDR3 is TGTGCCAGTAGTTCCTGGGACAGGGGATCCTACGAGCAGTACTTC. Its translation: CASSSWDRGSYEQYF. The complete variable domain, with remaining parts taken from reference TRBV19 and TRBJ2-7, reads DGGITQSPKYLFRKEGQNVTLSCEQNLNHDAMYWYRQDPGQGLRLIYYSQIVNDFQKGDIAEGYSVSREKKESFPLTVTSAQKNPTAFYLCASSSWDRGSYEQYFGPGTRLTVT.

This clone was observed a few times. The rearrangement links TRBV7-2 to TRBJ1-2; a weak D match, TRBD1 (5 bases). Trimming took off 4 bases at V and 8 bases at J, with 11 bases between the two ends. Per the germline V gene, CDR1 is SGHTA and CDR2 is FQGNSA. This CDR3 is 12 amino acids long. The DNA for the CDR3 is TGTGCCAGCAGCTCCAGGGTTTACGGCTACACCTTC. The encoded protein is CASSSRVYGYTF.